A selection of T cell receptor beta chains follows, all from one sample in a study of follicular helper T cells after annual influenza vaccination. Only in-frame clones appear in the TCRdb table, and some are missing; sequencing was by immunoSEQ multiplex PCR. The table includes 3,900 or so clones, 82% detected once. This sample comprised CXCR5- memory CD4+ T cells sorted from blood, obtained 7 days after influenza vaccination. These receptors all come from an adult who received the influenza vaccine. The CDR3 runs from the conserved cysteine through the conserved F or W. The order of the fields is clone size, J gene, D gene, V gene, CDR3 DNA, CDR3 protein. A D gene is named only where the DNA matches it firmly. Clone size is not always given. Where it is, it says once, few, many or a class for expanded clones.

abundance: NA; j_gene: TRBJ1-6; d_gene: NA; v_gene: TRBV28; CDR3nt: TGTGCCAGCAGTTTGCGGGGTTCACCCCTCCACTTT; CDR3aa: CASSLRGSPLHF
abundance: NA; j_gene: TRBJ2-1; d_gene: NA; v_gene: TRBV19; CDR3nt: TGTGCCTCAGGGTTTCCCTACAATGAGCAGTTCTTC; CDR3aa: CASGFPYNEQFF
abundance: few; j_gene: TRBJ1-2; d_gene: NA; v_gene: TRBV2; CDR3nt: TGTGCCAGCGCTAACCGCGGGAGGAATGGCTACACCTTC; CDR3aa: CASANRGRNGYTF
abundance: NA; j_gene: TRBJ1-1; d_gene: NA; v_gene: TRBV5-1; CDR3nt: TGCGCCAGCAGCTTGGTCCTGAGTAACACTGAAGCTTTCTTT; CDR3aa: CASSLVLSNTEAFF
abundance: NA; j_gene: TRBJ1-1; d_gene: TRBD1; v_gene: TRBV28; CDR3nt: TGTGCCAGCACGAATGCCGGGACAGGGAAGCAAAAAAGAATGAACACTGAAGCTTTCTTT; CDR3aa: CASTNAGTGKQKRMNTEAFF
abundance: NA; j_gene: TRBJ1-1; d_gene: NA; v_gene: TRBV6-5; CDR3nt: TGTGCCAGCAGGGCCGGTCAGGGGACTGAAGCTTTCTTT; CDR3aa: CASRAGQGTEAFF
abundance: NA; j_gene: TRBJ1-5; d_gene: NA; v_gene: TRBV18; CDR3nt: TGTGCCAGCTCCCGGGGACGCGAGCACCGTCAGCCCCAGCATTTT; CDR3aa: CASSRGREHRQPQHF
abundance: NA; j_gene: TRBJ2-1; d_gene: TRBD2; v_gene: TRBV18; CDR3nt: TGTGCCAGCTCACCAAGCGGGGTTTGGGATGAGCAGTTCTTC; CDR3aa: CASSPSGVWDEQFF
abundance: NA; j_gene: TRBJ2-5; d_gene: TRBD1; v_gene: TRBV7-2; CDR3nt: TGTGCCAGCAGCCCTCGAAGGGGGCTCAGTGAGACCCAGTACTTC; CDR3aa: CASSPRRGLSETQYF
abundance: NA; j_gene: TRBJ1-1; d_gene: NA; v_gene: TRBV6-1; CDR3nt: TGTGCCAGCAGTGCATTTGGACAGCCTGAAGCTTTCTTT; CDR3aa: CASSAFGQPEAFF
abundance: NA; j_gene: TRBJ2-2; d_gene: NA; v_gene: TRBV7-9; CDR3nt: TGTGCCAGCAGCTTTCAGGGGCGGACCGGGGAGCTGTTTTTT; CDR3aa: CASSFQGRTGELFF
abundance: NA; j_gene: TRBJ1-6; d_gene: TRBD1; v_gene: TRBV6-5; CDR3nt: TGTGCCAGCAGTGACAGGGGGCGCGATTCACCCCTCCACTTT; CDR3aa: CASSDRGRDSPLHF
abundance: NA; j_gene: TRBJ2-1; d_gene: TRBD2; v_gene: TRBV13; CDR3nt: TGTGCCAGCAGCATCGGCCTAGCGGGGTACGGCTACAATGAGCAGTTCTTC; CDR3aa: CASSIGLAGYGYNEQFF
abundance: NA; j_gene: TRBJ2-2; d_gene: TRBD2; v_gene: TRBV4-1; CDR3nt: TGCGCCAGCAGCCTGAGGACTAGCGGCACCGGGGAGCTGTTTTTT; CDR3aa: CASSLRTSGTGELFF
abundance: NA; j_gene: TRBJ2-7; d_gene: NA; v_gene: TRBV28; CDR3nt: TGTGCCAGCAGAGAGGGACATTTCTACGAGCAGTACTTC; CDR3aa: CASREGHFYEQYF
abundance: NA; j_gene: TRBJ2-5; d_gene: NA; v_gene: TRBV10-2; CDR3nt: TGCGCCAGCAGTGACGGACTCGTCACGGAGACCCAGTACTTC; CDR3aa: CASSDGLVTETQYF
abundance: NA; j_gene: TRBJ2-1; d_gene: NA; v_gene: TRBV6-4; CDR3nt: TGTGCCAGCAGTGACGGAGATGCCTCGGGTGAGCAGTTCTTC; CDR3aa: CASSDGDASGEQFF
abundance: NA; j_gene: TRBJ1-5; d_gene: NA; v_gene: TRBV27; CDR3nt: TGTGCCAGCAGTCGACAAGTCAATCAGCCCCAGCATTTT; CDR3aa: CASSRQVNQPQHF
abundance: NA; j_gene: TRBJ1-5; d_gene: NA; v_gene: TRBV19; CDR3nt: TGTGCCAGTCGCAACAGCATCAATCAGCCCCAGCATTTT; CDR3aa: CASRNSINQPQHF
abundance: once; j_gene: TRBJ2-7; d_gene: NA; v_gene: TRBV15; CDR3nt: TGTGCCACCAGCAGAGAAGGTCACCCTACCGCCTTGGGAGAGCAGTACTTC; CDR3aa: CATSREGHPTALGEQYF
abundance: few; j_gene: TRBJ1-2; d_gene: TRBD1; v_gene: TRBV13; CDR3nt: TGTGCCAGCAGGAAAGGGGGCATGGACTATGGCTACACCTTC; CDR3aa: CASRKGGMDYGYTF
abundance: NA; j_gene: TRBJ1-4; d_gene: NA; v_gene: TRBV5-1; CDR3nt: TGCGCCAGCCGCCCCACCTTACAAGGACCTGAAAGGAAACTGTTTTTT; CDR3aa: CASRPTLQGPERKLFF
abundance: NA; j_gene: TRBJ2-3; d_gene: NA; v_gene: TRBV18; CDR3nt: TGTGCCAGCTCACCACGAATTCAGGGAGATACGCAGTATTTT; CDR3aa: CASSPRIQGDTQYF
abundance: NA; j_gene: TRBJ1-3; d_gene: NA; v_gene: TRBV7-2; CDR3nt: TGTGCCAGCAGCCCCAGTTTTAGGTCTGGAAACACCATATATTTT; CDR3aa: CASSPSFRSGNTIYF
abundance: NA; j_gene: TRBJ2-7; d_gene: TRBD1; v_gene: TRBV2; CDR3nt: TGTGCCAGCCGTACTATCTTCCGGGACAGGAGCTCCTACGAGCAGTACTTC; CDR3aa: CASRTIFRDRSSYEQYF
abundance: few; j_gene: TRBJ2-7; d_gene: TRBD2; v_gene: TRBV15; CDR3nt: TGTGCCACCCGAGCGGGTCTAGCGGGGGCGTACGAGCAGTACTTC; CDR3aa: CATRAGLAGAYEQYF
abundance: NA; j_gene: TRBJ2-7; d_gene: NA; v_gene: TRBV29-1; CDR3nt: TGCAGCGTGGATACAGGGTCCGGCGAGCAGTACTTC; CDR3aa: CSVDTGSGEQYF
abundance: once; j_gene: TRBJ1-3; d_gene: NA; v_gene: TRBV28; CDR3nt: TGTGCCAGCAGTTCGGCGTCTCGGGGACACGTATTCTCTGGAAACACCATATATTTT; CDR3aa: CASSSASRGHVFSGNTIYF
abundance: NA; j_gene: TRBJ2-2; d_gene: NA; v_gene: TRBV7-2; CDR3nt: TGTGCCAGCAGCTTAAAAAGATTTGGAGGGGAGCTGTTTTTT; CDR3aa: CASSLKRFGGELFF
abundance: NA; j_gene: TRBJ2-5; d_gene: NA; v_gene: TRBV19; CDR3nt: TGTGCCAGTAGCATCTGGGGGGAGACCCAGTACTTC; CDR3aa: CASSIWGETQYF
abundance: NA; j_gene: TRBJ1-6; d_gene: NA; v_gene: TRBV18; CDR3nt: TGTGCCAGCTCACCACTCGAAGGGGGTAATTCACCCCTCCACTTT; CDR3aa: CASSPLEGGNSPLHF
abundance: NA; j_gene: TRBJ1-5; d_gene: TRBD1; v_gene: TRBV6-5; CDR3nt: TGTGCCAGCAGTTCAACACAGGGGCGGCCCCAGCATTTT; CDR3aa: CASSSTQGRPQHF
abundance: NA; j_gene: TRBJ1-4; d_gene: NA; v_gene: TRBV16; CDR3nt: TGTGCCAGCAGCCAATACATGACCCAAGAAAAACTGTTTTTT; CDR3aa: CASSQYMTQEKLFF
abundance: NA; j_gene: TRBJ2-3; d_gene: TRBD2; v_gene: TRBV7-2; CDR3nt: TGTGCCAGCAGCCGGGGGGATAACACAGATACGCAGTATTTT; CDR3aa: CASSRGDNTDTQYF
abundance: NA; j_gene: TRBJ2-1; d_gene: NA; v_gene: TRBV5-6; CDR3nt: TGTGCCAGCAGCTTGTGGCTAGCCCGGTTCGCCGTCAATGAGCAGTTCTTC; CDR3aa: CASSLWLARFAVNEQFF
abundance: NA; j_gene: TRBJ1-2; d_gene: TRBD1; v_gene: TRBV7-3; CDR3nt: TGTGCCAGCAGCTTAAATACAGGGGGAGGTGGCTACACCTTC; CDR3aa: CASSLNTGGGGYTF
abundance: NA; j_gene: TRBJ1-4; d_gene: NA; v_gene: TRBV11-2; CDR3nt: TGTGCCAGCAGCCCTGGGATATCGAATGAAAAACTGTTTTTT; CDR3aa: CASSPGISNEKLFF
abundance: NA; j_gene: TRBJ2-5; d_gene: NA; v_gene: TRBV7-9; CDR3nt: TGTGCCAGCAGCCTCTCACGGACAGCTCAAACGGTCCAAGAGACCCAGTACTTC; CDR3aa: CASSLSRTAQTVQETQYF
abundance: NA; j_gene: TRBJ2-3; d_gene: TRBD1; v_gene: TRBV7-9; CDR3nt: TGTGCCAGCAGCTCCCGCAGGGGGCTCAGCACAGATACGCAGTATTTT; CDR3aa: CASSSRRGLSTDTQYF
abundance: NA; j_gene: TRBJ1-1; d_gene: NA; v_gene: TRBV14; CDR3nt: TGTGCCAGCAGCCACCCGCGGGGGGGAACGACTGAAGCTTTCTTT; CDR3aa: CASSHPRGGTTEAFF
abundance: NA; j_gene: TRBJ1-1; d_gene: NA; v_gene: TRBV30; CDR3nt: TGTGCCTGGAGTAGCGGCAGGGGCCGCGCTGAAGCTTTCTTT; CDR3aa: CAWSSGRGRAEAFF
abundance: NA; j_gene: TRBJ2-7; d_gene: TRBD2; v_gene: TRBV28; CDR3nt: TGTGCCAGCAGTCTCACGGGGGGGGGCCAGGACGAGCAGTACTTC; CDR3aa: CASSLTGGGQDEQYF
abundance: NA; j_gene: TRBJ2-2; d_gene: NA; v_gene: TRBV6-5; CDR3nt: TGTGCCAGCAAAAGGACAGTGAACACCGGGGAGCTGTTTTTT; CDR3aa: CASKRTVNTGELFF
abundance: NA; j_gene: TRBJ1-5; d_gene: NA; v_gene: TRBV9; CDR3nt: TGTGCCAGCAGCGTCCGGGACCAGCCCCAGCATTTT; CDR3aa: CASSVRDQPQHF
abundance: NA; j_gene: TRBJ2-1; d_gene: NA; v_gene: TRBV27; CDR3nt: TGTGCCAGCAGTTCCAGCCGGGGGAGCTCCTACAATGAGCAGTTCTTC; CDR3aa: CASSSSRGSSYNEQFF
abundance: NA; j_gene: TRBJ1-6; d_gene: NA; v_gene: TRBV7-2; CDR3nt: TGTGCCAGCAGCTTCCGAACTCAACTACAGAGTAGCTATTCACCCCTCCACTTT; CDR3aa: CASSFRTQLQSSYSPLHF
abundance: NA; j_gene: TRBJ1-6; d_gene: TRBD1; v_gene: TRBV11-2; CDR3nt: TGTGCCAGCAGCGTCGACAGGGGTGATTCACCCCTCCACTTT; CDR3aa: CASSVDRGDSPLHF
abundance: once; j_gene: TRBJ1-2; d_gene: NA; v_gene: TRBV18; CDR3nt: TGTGCCAGCTCACCACGTACAGGGACTCCCTATAGCTACACCTTC; CDR3aa: CASSPRTGTPYSYTF
abundance: NA; j_gene: TRBJ2-2; d_gene: TRBD2; v_gene: TRBV4-2; CDR3nt: TGTGCCAGCAGCCAAGACCCAGCGGGGGGGACGAACACCGGGGAGCTGTTTTTT; CDR3aa: CASSQDPAGGTNTGELFF
abundance: few; j_gene: TRBJ1-2; d_gene: NA; v_gene: TRBV7-2; CDR3nt: TGTGCCAGCAGCTTAGACAGGTCGAATGGCTACACCTTC; CDR3aa: CASSLDRSNGYTF
abundance: few; j_gene: TRBJ2-1; d_gene: TRBD2; v_gene: TRBV6-6; CDR3nt: TGTGCCAGCAGTCGATATACTAGCGGGGTTTACAATGAGCAGTTCTTC; CDR3aa: CASSRYTSGVYNEQFF
abundance: NA; j_gene: TRBJ2-1; d_gene: TRBD2; v_gene: TRBV18; CDR3nt: TGTGCCAGCTCACCGGGACTAGCGGGGGGTATCAATGAGCAGTTCTTC; CDR3aa: CASSPGLAGGINEQFF
abundance: once; j_gene: TRBJ1-2; d_gene: NA; v_gene: TRBV6-5; CDR3nt: TGTGCCAGCAGTGCCGGTGTGAGAGGGGACTATGGCTACACCTTC; CDR3aa: CASSAGVRGDYGYTF